The text below deals with one TCR beta chain. Its antigen remains unidentified. This sample is drawn from a study of regulatory T cells in long-lasting Graves disease. Described time point: newly diagnosed GD, antithyroid drugs for less than 3 months. Preparation of the TCR library used RNA extracted from PBMCs. Study-level findings and limits: TRBV28 was favored in persistent disease, as were TRBJ1-2 and TRBJ2-5. A limited number of samples was an acknowledged limitation. Clonotypes that were public and shared totalled around 2,700 in persistent patients versus over 800 in new patients.

Germline loops: CDR1 LGHNA, CDR2 YSLEER. CDR3 size: 15 residues. The V end was cut by 5 bases, the J end by 1 base, with 14 bases between. Combining iRepertoire HTBI primers with Arm-PCR of CDR3 regions, the authors built TCR beta libraries. TCRdb redid the calling of the multiplex PCR reads with MiXCR, one entry per CDR3 protein. The sample lists 400,000 to 500,000 distinct CDR3 sequences, about 15% seen once, with over 15% in the top ten. The sample was also reused in another study, on T cells in Graves' hyperthyroidism and ophthalmopathy. Per that paper: The model's output predicted ophthalmopathy at a median of roughly seven months prior to onset.

This specimen was peripheral blood mononuclear cells (PBMCs), taken at new diagnosis, from a patient treated with antithyroid drugs. The origin of this receptor is a woman in her 30s with Graves disease. J is TRBJ1-1 and V is TRBV4-3; possibly TRBD1 for D (6 bases). The CDR3 is CASSAGGGSNTEAFF. The CDR3 coding sequence is TGCGCCAGCAGCGCAGGCGGGGGCTCGAACACTGAAGCTTTCTTT.